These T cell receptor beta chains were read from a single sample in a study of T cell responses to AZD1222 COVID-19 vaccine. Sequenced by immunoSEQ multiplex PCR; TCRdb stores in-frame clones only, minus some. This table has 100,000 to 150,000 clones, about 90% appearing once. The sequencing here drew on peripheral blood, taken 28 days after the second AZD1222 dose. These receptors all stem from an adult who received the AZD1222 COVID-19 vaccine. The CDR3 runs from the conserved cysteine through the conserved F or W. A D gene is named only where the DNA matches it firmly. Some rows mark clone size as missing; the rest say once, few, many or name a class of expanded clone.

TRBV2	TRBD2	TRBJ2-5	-	CASRGLAGETQYF	TGTGCCAGCAGGGGACTAGCGGGAGAGACCCAGTACTTC
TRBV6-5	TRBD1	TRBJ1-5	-	CAGDRGYSNQPQHF	TGTGCCGGGGACAGGGGTTATAGCAATCAGCCCCAGCATTTT
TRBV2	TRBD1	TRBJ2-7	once	CASSEQGASHEQYF	TGTGCCAGCAGTGAACAGGGGGCATCCCACGAGCAGTACTTC
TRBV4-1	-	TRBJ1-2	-	CASSHDPLGNYGYTF	TGCGCCAGCAGCCATGACCCCCTAGGGAACTATGGCTACACCTTC
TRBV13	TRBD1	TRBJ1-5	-	CASSLSRQGAGSNQPQHF	TGTGCCAGCAGCTTATCCCGCCAGGGGGCTGGTAGCAATCAGCCCCAGCATTTT
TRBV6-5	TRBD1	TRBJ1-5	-	CASNLAGGNQPQHF	TGTGCCAGCAACCTCGCAGGGGGGAATCAGCCCCAGCATTTT
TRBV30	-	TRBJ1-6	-	CAWSSQGFSPLHF	TGTGCCTGGAGTAGCCAAGGGTTTTCACCCCTCCACTTT
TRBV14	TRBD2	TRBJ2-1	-	CASSLGTRRNNEQFF	TGTGCCAGCAGCCTTGGGACTAGGAGAAACAATGAGCAGTTCTTC
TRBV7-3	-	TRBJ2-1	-	CASSPDRGSYNEQFF	TGTGCCAGCAGCCCAGACAGAGGCTCCTACAATGAGCAGTTCTTC
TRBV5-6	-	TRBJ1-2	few	CASTLGRTNYGYTF	TGTGCCAGCACGTTGGGGCGTACTAACTATGGCTACACCTTC
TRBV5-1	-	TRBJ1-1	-	CASSLAQLVNTEAFF	TGCGCCAGCAGCTTGGCCCAACTAGTGAACACTGAAGCTTTCTTT